The 29 T cell receptor beta chains presented below share a single source sample, sequenced in a study of blood T cell repertoires in COVID-19. Profiling relied on immunoSEQ multiplex PCR, and the TCRdb table lists in-frame clones only, not all of them. The sample has approximately 150,000 clones, 70% to 90% seen once. The sequenced sample consisted of peripheral blood. The receptors stem from a middle-aged man with acute or convalescent COVID-19.

The V gene is TRBV9, the J gene TRBJ1-3, with D possibly matching TRBD1 (5 bases). Trimming stripped 3 bases from V and 0 bases from J, with 13 bases between. The germline V gene encodes CDR1 SGDLS and CDR2 YYNGEE. This CDR3 is built from 16 residues. CDR3 in amino acids: CASSAPQQDSGNTIYF. The CDR3, as DNA: TGTGCCAGCAGCGCGCCCCAACAGGACTCTGGAAACACCATATATTTT.

J is TRBJ1-2 and V is TRBV10-3, with D uncertain. Between the trimmed V and J ends, which lost 0 bases and 4 bases, there was a span of 12 bases. The CDR3 runs to 15 residues. Per the germline V gene, CDR1 is ENHRY and CDR2 is SYGVKD. The CDR3 coding sequence is TGTGCCATCAGTGAGTCGAAACAGCTATCCTATGGCTACACCTTC. This encodes CAISESKQLSYGYTF.

The V and J genes are TRBV6-2 or TRBV6-3 and TRBJ2-7, with TRBD1 matching 7 bases. The CDR3 runs 13 residues. CDR1 is MNHEY and CDR2 is SVGEGT in the germline V gene. The V segment lost 4 bases and the J segment 6 bases; nucleotides outside the gene matches: 6. The CDR3 loop is CASSSTGTAEQYF. The CDR3 DNA sequence: TGTGCCAGCAGTTCGACTGGGACAGCCGAGCAGTACTTC.

The chain couples TRBV19 to TRBJ1-4, with D maybe TRBD1 (6 bases). The germline CDR1 and CDR2 sequences are LNHDA and SQIVND (reference sequence). V shed 5 bases and J shed 1 base, with 14 bases lying between them. This CDR3 contains 16 residues. CDR3 region: CASSSGAEGTNEKLFF. The DNA for the CDR3 is TGTGCCAGTAGTTCAGGGGCAGAAGGAACTAATGAAAAACTGTTTTTT.

This sequence joins TRBV30 and TRBJ1-5; 11 positions match TRBD1. This CDR3 spans 15 amino acids. Germline V CDR1 and CDR2: GTSNPN, SVGIG (reference sequence). V shed 8 bases, J shed 10 bases, and the junction held 16 bases outside the gene matches. The CDR3: CALAISGTGGQPQHF. The DNA for the CDR3 is TGTGCCCTCGCGATTTCCGGGACAGGGGGACAACCCCAGCATTTT.

This chain joins TRBV2 and TRBJ1-1, with D possibly matching TRBD1 (6 bases). Germline CDR1 reads SNHLY; CDR2 reads FYNNEI. Trimming removed 1 base from V and 1 base from J, with 13 bases in between. The CDR3 has 16 residues. The CDR3 loop is CASSEGFQGTNTEAFF. The DNA for the CDR3 is TGTGCCAGCAGTGAAGGTTTCCAGGGGACGAACACTGAAGCTTTCTTT.

The J gene is TRBJ1-5, the V gene TRBV5-4; a possible D gene is TRBD1 (5 bases). Germline V gene sequence: CDR1 SGHNT, CDR2 YYREEE (reference sequence). This CDR3 has 14 amino acids. The V end was cut by 4 bases, the J end by 1 base, with 9 bases between. Here the CDR3 DNA reads TGTGCCAGCAGCCGCCAGGGAAGCAATCAGCCCCAGCATTTT. Protein sequence: CASSRQGSNQPQHF.

J is TRBJ1-2 and V is TRBV5-1, with D tentatively TRBD1 (5 bases). The CDR3 consists of 15 residues. CDR1 SGHRS and CDR2 YFSETQ come from the germline V gene. V was pared by 2 bases and J by 1 base, with 12 bases between. The CDR3 spells CASSFGRASNYGYTF. CDR3 nucleotide sequence: TGCGCCAGCAGCTTCGGCAGGGCCAGTAACTATGGCTACACCTTC.

This sequence joins TRBV28 and TRBJ2-7; possibly TRBD1 for D (8 bases). CDR3 length: 15 amino acids. Germline V lookup: CDR1 MDHEN, CDR2 SYDVKM. The V gene lost 5 bases and the J gene lost 2 bases, with 16 bases spanning the gap. The CDR3 region is CASSSGTGRTYEQYF. The CDR3 region has the DNA TGTGCCAGCAGTAGCGGGACAGGACGTACCTACGAGCAGTACTTC. Combining the CDR3 with reference TRBV28 and TRBJ2-7 gives the whole variable domain DVKVTQSSRYLVKRTGEKVFLECVQDMDHENMFWYRQDPGLGLRLIYFSYDVKMKEKGDIPEGYSVSREKKERFSLILESASTNQTSMYLCASSSGTGRTYEQYFGPGTRLTVT.

The chain has TRBV7-8 and TRBJ1-2; D may be TRBD1 (5 bases). The CDR3 totals 15 residues. Germline CDR1 reads SGHVS; CDR2 reads FQNEAQ. V shed 5 bases and J shed 4 bases, with 17 bases lying between them. The CDR3: CASSVSGTSLYGYTF. As DNA, the CDR3 is TGTGCCAGCAGCGTCAGCGGGACCTCTCTCTATGGCTACACCTTC. The full variable domain, with the rest looked up from reference TRBV7-8 and TRBJ1-2, is GAGVSQSPRYKVAKRGQDVALRCDPISGHVSLFWYQQALGQGPEFLTYFQNEAQLDKSGLPSDRFFAERPEGSVSTLKIQRTQQEDSAVYLCASSVSGTSLYGYTFGSGTRLTVV.

The chain employs TRBV11-3 and TRBJ2-7; tentatively, D is TRBD1 (6 bases). Trimming pared 3 bases from V and 6 bases from J, leaving 15 bases between. Looked up from germline, CDR1 is SGHNT and CDR2 is YENEEA. CDR3 length: 14 amino acids. This chain's CDR3 is CASSLGIQGSEQYF. DNA for the CDR3: TGTGCCAGCAGCTTGGGAATACAGGGCTCCGAGCAGTACTTC.

V usage is TRBV19 and J usage is TRBJ1-2; D perhaps matches TRBD1 (5 bases). Germline assignment: CDR1 LNHDA and CDR2 SQIVND (reference sequence). This CDR3 comprises 14 residues. Trimming stripped 5 bases from V and 7 bases from J, with 17 bases between. The CDR3 loop reads CASSDSGRSLGYTF. For the CDR3, the DNA is TGTGCCAGTAGTGACTCAGGGAGGAGTCTTGGCTACACCTTC. The full variable domain, in which reference TRBV19 and TRBJ1-2 provide the parts outside the CDR3, is DGGITQSPKYLFRKEGQNVTLSCEQNLNHDAMYWYRQDPGQGLRLIYYSQIVNDFQKGDIAEGYSVSREKKESFPLTVTSAQKNPTAFYLCASSDSGRSLGYTFGSGTRLTVV.

The chain recombines TRBV18 with TRBJ1-1; 7 nucleotides align to TRBD1. Trimming cost V 8 bases and J 6 bases; bases outside gene matches: 6. This CDR3 is built from 12 residues. Germline CDR1 reads KGHSH; CDR2 reads LQKENI. The CDR3 coding sequence is TGTGCCAGCACATCGCAGGGGGCTGAAGCTTTCTTT. Translated, it gives CASTSQGAEAFF.

This clone was observed a single time. The rearrangement joins TRBV9 to TRBJ2-7; tentative D call: TRBD2 (7 bases). Trimming left V 4 bases short and J 6 bases short, with 17 bases between. The CDR3 extends over 14 amino acids. CDR1 and CDR2 (germline): SGDLS, YYNGEE. In DNA form, the CDR3 reads TGTGCCAGCAGCCGATCTGGGGGGGCGGGCGAGCAGTACTTC. It specifies CASSRSGGAGEQYF.

The rearrangement joins TRBV27 to TRBJ2-3; D call uncertain. CDR3 length: 15 residues. CDR1 and CDR2 (germline): MNHEY, SMNVEV (reference sequence). Trimming took off 3 bases at V and 0 bases at J, with 10 bases between the two ends. The CDR3 spells CASSFGSASTDTQYF. The CDR3 coding sequence is TGTGCCAGCAGTTTCGGGTCGGCTAGCACAGATACGCAGTATTTT.

This chain uses TRBV25-1 with TRBJ1-2; the D is unclear. CDR3 length equals 16 residues. Germline V lookup: CDR1 MGHDK, CDR2 SYGVNS. Trimming cost V 1 base and J 1 base, with 13 bases left between them. The CDR3: CASSEWYRPFNYGYTF. DNA for the CDR3: TGTGCCAGCAGTGAATGGTACAGACCGTTTAACTATGGCTACACCTTC.

The chain joins TRBV9 to TRBJ2-2; D uncertain. The germline V and J ends were trimmed by 0 bases and 3 bases, with 9 bases remaining between them. Germline CDR1 reads SGDLS; CDR2 reads YYNGEE. The CDR3 sequence is 15 residues long. CDR3 residues: CASSVEELYTGELFF. The CDR3 nucleotides read TGTGCCAGCAGCGTAGAGGAGCTCTACACCGGGGAGCTGTTTTTT.

The rearrangement uses TRBV6-2 or TRBV6-3 and TRBJ1-2, with 8 nucleotides matching TRBD1. The V gene's germline CDR1 is MNHEY and CDR2 SVGEGT. Losses at the gene ends were 2 bases for V and 6 bases for J; bases not matched to a gene: 5. The CDR3 sequence is 14 residues long. For the CDR3, the DNA is TGTGCCAGCAGTTACGGACAGGGAACCCATGGCTACACCTTC. This codes for CASSYGQGTHGYTF.

This chain connects TRBV2 to TRBJ1-4, with 9 bases that match TRBD1. CDR3 length equals 15 residues. Trimming removed 5 bases from V and 8 bases from J; junction bases left unmatched: 9. Germline CDR1 is SNHLY and CDR2 is FYNNEI. DNA of the CDR3: TGTGCCAGCAGTACCGACAGGGGGTATTACGAAAAACTGTTTTTT. Its translation: CASSTDRGYYEKLFF.

The chain employs TRBV5-4 and TRBJ2-5; 11 nucleotides align to TRBD2. CDR1 is SGHNT and CDR2 is YYREEE in the germline V gene (reference sequence). This CDR3 spans 17 amino acids. V was pared by 4 bases and J by 0 bases, with 8 bases of the junction left unmatched. This CDR3 is CASSLPSGGSYQETQYF. CDR3 sequence (DNA): TGTGCCAGCAGCCTTCCTAGCGGGGGGTCGTACCAAGAGACCCAGTACTTC.

This clone is a singleton in its sample. This CDR3 reads CASSVGASGGTYEQYF. CDR3 coding DNA: TGTGCCAGCAGCGTAGGGGCTAGCGGGGGAACCTACGAGCAGTACTTC. This chain joins TRBV9 and TRBJ2-7; 10 bases agree with TRBD2. Looked up from germline, CDR1 is SGDLS and CDR2 is YYNGEE. V lost 0 bases, J lost 2 bases, and 5 bases stayed unmatched. The CDR3 extends over 16 amino acids. Full variable domain (rest looked up from reference TRBV9 and TRBJ2-7): DSGVTQTPKHLITATGQRVTLRCSPRSGDLSVYWYQQSLDQGLQFLIQYYNGEERAKGNILERFSAQQFPDLHSELNLSSLELGDSALYFCASSVGASGGTYEQYFGPGTRLTVT.

DNA for the CDR3: TGTGCCAGCAGCTTAGGTGGCGGGGGATCGAATGAGCAGTTCTTC. Translating gives CASSLGGGGSNEQFF. J is TRBJ2-1 and V is TRBV11-3; TRBD2 matches at 7 bases. This CDR3 is 15 amino acids long. V gave up 1 base and J gave up 7 bases; unmatched junction bases: 7. Germline-derived CDR1 and CDR2 are SGHNT and YENEEA.

The chain is built from TRBV2 and TRBJ2-7; the D is unclear. CDR3 length: 16 amino acids. V dropped 0 bases and J dropped 0 bases, with 12 bases sitting between them. CDR1 is SNHLY and CDR2 is FYNNEI in the germline V gene. The CDR3 DNA sequence: TGTGCCAGCAGTGAAGCGGCGGCGTCGAGCTCCTACGAGCAGTACTTC. Encoded protein: CASSEAAASSSYEQYF.

The chain employs TRBV14 and TRBJ2-7; TRBD1 aligns across 9 bases. The CDR3 runs to 15 residues. Germline V CDR1 and CDR2: SGHDN, FVKESK. Trimming at V came to 1 base and at J to 4 bases, leaving 5 bases not matched to a gene. The CDR3 loop reads CASSQVRTGEYEQYF. DNA for the CDR3: TGTGCCAGCAGCCAAGTTCGGACAGGGGAGTACGAGCAGTACTTC.

The J gene is TRBJ1-6, the V gene TRBV28; D is uncertain. Germline V lookup: CDR1 MDHEN, CDR2 SYDVKM. The V gene lost 6 bases and the J gene lost 0 bases, with 9 bases spanning the gap. The CDR3 is 15 residues long. The CDR3 sequence is CASSERSSYNSPLHF. In nucleotides, the CDR3 is TGTGCCAGCAGCGAACGGAGCTCCTATAATTCACCCCTCCACTTT.

The V gene is TRBV18, the J gene TRBJ2-3; no clear D gene. The germline CDR1 and CDR2 sequences are KGHSH and LQKENI. This CDR3 spans 14 amino acids. V was cut by 3 bases and J by 0 bases, with 7 bases left in between. The CDR3 DNA follows: TGTGCCAGCTCACCGATGGCTAGCACAGATACGCAGTATTTT. Amino acids: CASSPMASTDTQYF.

V is TRBV4-2 and J is TRBJ2-7; tentatively, D is TRBD2 (6 bases). Trimming stripped 5 bases from V and 0 bases from J, with 11 bases between. CDR3 size: 14 residues. The germline V gene encodes CDR1 LGHNA and CDR2 YNFKEQ. For the CDR3, the DNA is TGTGCCAGCAGCTCTGGCGGGGTCTCCTACGAGCAGTACTTC. It yields the protein CASSSGGVSYEQYF.

This clone was recorded once. This chain uses TRBV2 with TRBJ1-5; D remains unclear. Germline V gives CDR1 SNHLY, CDR2 FYNNEI. Trimming took off 7 bases at V and 6 bases at J, with 13 bases between the two ends. This CDR3 has 13 amino acids. The CDR3 here is CASNQDPGQPQHF. DNA of the CDR3: TGTGCCAGCAACCAGGATCCTGGTCAGCCCCAGCATTTT.

The chain has TRBV2 and TRBJ2-5; 10 bases align to TRBD2. The germline CDR1 and CDR2 sequences are SNHLY and FYNNEI. CDR3 length equals 15 residues. V dropped 3 bases and J dropped 3; count of bases not matched to a gene: 4. The CDR3 protein is CASSDGTSAEETQYF. CDR3 DNA sequence: TGTGCCAGCAGTGATGGGACTAGCGCGGAAGAGACCCAGTACTTC.